The present TCR beta chain was sequenced within a study of early T cells in non-severe SARS-CoV-2 infection (dated by TCRdb to the early 2020s). Regarding the study in general: Because TCR sequencing was done on bulk RNA from unsorted whole blood, the alpha and beta chains could not be paired.

The investigation overall reported the following: Matching against VDJdb was skewed toward anti-spike CD8 responses, likely underestimated virus-specific expansions, and missed private and CD4 specificities.

The library was obtained by 5' RACE. The sequencer listed for this sample is NextSeq 500. To correct for sequencing error and PCR bias, the TCR library protocol tagged individual cDNA molecules with unique molecular identifiers. Sequencing covered both TCR alpha and beta chains, and within each sample the abundances of alpha and beta sequences were tightly co-correlated. The authors processed their data as follows. Decombinator V4 was used to annotate TCR sequences for V gene, J gene and CDR3. TCRs were defined as expanded if a significant change between any two time points was detected under a Poisson model with p below 0.0001. TCR abundances were normalised to the total number of TCRs sequenced per sample and expressed as counts per million. MAIT TCRs were defined by TRAV1-2 paired with TRAJ12, TRAJ20 or TRAJ33, and iNKT TCRs by TRAV10 paired with TRAJ18. A search of VDJdb, accessed on 1 November 2021, was run for TCRs annotated to CMV, EBV and SARS-CoV-2, with TCRs annotated for multiple antigens excluded. TCRdb itself trimmed the public reads at Q25 with fastp, ran MiXCR and retained productive beta chains. Records with the same CDR3 protein are collapsed into one entry carrying the most frequent genes and DNA. TCRdb, rather than the study authors, made the V and J calls. This sample is represented by fewer than 75,000 distinct CDR3 sequences; 18% of them were singletons. The ten top clones hold roughly 9% of the sample.

Points on this clonotype: The specificity of this receptor is unknown. Base quality data are lacking; no much larger clone is found one base away.

Clipping removes 5 bases from V and 4 bases from J, with 23 as the unmatched junction base count. The CDR3 has 20 amino acids, counting the end cysteine and phenylalanine. Of all the DNA, just the CDR3 is kept, 60 bases in frame from base 1. Set within a cohort of healthcare workers in London, UK, this nested case-control study involved weekly PCR testing of nasopharyngeal swabs along with blood sampling. Healthcare workers were recruited between 23 and 31 March 2020, during the week of the UK lockdown, and were followed weekly for up to about 15 weeks. This TCR was sampled from an adult who was a healthcare worker with PCR-confirmed SARS-CoV-2 infection or an uninfected control (not recorded which). The rearrangement joined TRBV12-3 or TRBV12-4 to TRBJ1-3, and TRBD1 matches 7 of the central bases. The material sequenced was whole blood, taken at baseline. In nucleotides, the sequence is TGTGCCAGCAGTGGGGGGGGAAGGACAGGCGCTCCCGCGCGAGGAAACACCATATATTTT. It is translated as CASSGGGRTGAPARGNTIYF.